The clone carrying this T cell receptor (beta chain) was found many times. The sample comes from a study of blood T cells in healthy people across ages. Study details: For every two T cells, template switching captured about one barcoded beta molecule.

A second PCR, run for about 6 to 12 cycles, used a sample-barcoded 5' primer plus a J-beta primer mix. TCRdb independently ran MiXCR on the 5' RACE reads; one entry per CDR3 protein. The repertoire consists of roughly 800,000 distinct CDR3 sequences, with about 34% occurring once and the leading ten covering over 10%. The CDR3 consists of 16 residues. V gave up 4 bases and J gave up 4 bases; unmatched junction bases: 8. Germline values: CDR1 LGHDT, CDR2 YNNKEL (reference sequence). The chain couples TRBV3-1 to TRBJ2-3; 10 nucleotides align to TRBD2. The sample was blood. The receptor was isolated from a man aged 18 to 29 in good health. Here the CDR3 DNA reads TGTGCCAGCAGCCTCGCTTTAGCGGGGGGAGCAGATACGCAGTATTTT. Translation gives CASSLALAGGADTQYF.